The sequence of this TCR beta chain was determined in a study of identical twins. Study-level points and caveats: Models underestimated how often monozygotic twins shared out-of-frame TCR alpha. In beta out-of-frame sequences, the excess sharing between twins was weaker.

This clonotype has only a few counts. The target antigen is unknown. In TCRdb, the 5' RACE reads were re-called with MiXCR into one record per CDR3 protein. The sample shows about 520,000 distinct CDR3 sequences, roughly 21% of them seen only once. Trimming shortened V by 8 bases and J by 4 bases, and 13 bases separated the two germline ends. CDR1 is SNHLY, CDR2 FYNNEI, per germline. The CDR3 runs 13 residues. This same sample was also taken into another study, of T cells expressing NK-cell markers.

This TCR came from a woman between 18 and 29 years old in good health. The genes are TRBV2 and TRBJ2-3; D is unresolved. Sequenced: CD4+ T cells sorted from blood. CDR3 nucleotide sequence: TGTGCCAGCGCACCCCCGCCAGCAGATACGCAGTATTTT. Translating it yields CASAPPPADTQYF. Together with reference TRBV2 and TRBJ2-3, the CDR3 gives the full variable domain: EPEVTQTPSHQVTQMGQEVILRCVPISNHLYFYWYRQILGQKVEFLVSFYNNEISEKSEIFDDQFSVERPDGSNFTLKIRSTKLEDSAMYFCASAPPPADTQYFGPGTRLTVL.